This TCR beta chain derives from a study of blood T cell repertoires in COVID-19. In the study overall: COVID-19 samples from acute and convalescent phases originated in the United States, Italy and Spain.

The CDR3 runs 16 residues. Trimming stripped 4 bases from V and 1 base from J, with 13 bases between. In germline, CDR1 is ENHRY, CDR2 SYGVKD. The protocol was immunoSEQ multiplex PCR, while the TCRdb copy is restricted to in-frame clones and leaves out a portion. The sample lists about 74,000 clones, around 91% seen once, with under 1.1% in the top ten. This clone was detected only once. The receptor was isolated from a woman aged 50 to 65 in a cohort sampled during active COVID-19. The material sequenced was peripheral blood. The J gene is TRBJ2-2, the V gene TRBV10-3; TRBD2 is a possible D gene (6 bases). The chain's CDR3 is CAISGEAAENTGELFF. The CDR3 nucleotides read TGTGCCATCAGTGGGGAGGCGGCAGAGAACACCGGGGAGCTGTTTTTT.